These 20 T cell receptor beta chains share one sample of origin, sequenced in a study of T-cell memory formation after mild COVID-19 (dated by TCRdb to the early 2020s). Library creation used 5' RACE. Reads for this sample came from an Illumina NovaSeq 6000. TCRdb ran its own pipeline on the public reads, namely fastp trimming at Q25 and MiXCR clone calling, and kept in-frame beta chains. A single entry per CDR3 protein holds the most common genes and DNA from its merged rows. In this sample the table shows 300,000 to 350,000 distinct CDR3 sequences, 13% to 15% of which occur a single time. The ten largest clonotypes hold over 20% of the sample. The sequencing input was PBMCs or a T cell subset sorted from them (not recorded which). The receptors here all came from a man between 18 and 29 years old who had mild COVID-19 (a few samples of this study predate the infection). The sample titles of this study are shuffled in the database, so cell type and time point are left out; the donor was told from shared clones.

V and J are TRBV7-2 and TRBJ2-2, with D unclear. CDR3 size: 12 residues. V lost 2 bases to trimming and J lost 7 bases, with 5 bases between them. The germline V gene has CDR1 SGHTA and CDR2 FQGNSA. This CDR3 is CASSLFIGELFF. In DNA, the CDR3 is TGTGCCAGCAGCTTATTCATCGGGGAGCTGTTTTTT.

The sample holds many counts of this clonotype. J is TRBJ1-6 and V is TRBV9; no firm D call. This CDR3 contains 14 residues. V shed 6 bases and J shed 12 bases, with 19 bases lying between them. Germline V gene data show CDR1 as SGDLS and CDR2 as YYNGEE. CDR3 DNA: TGTGCCAGCACCTTATCGGGGTTAGGAGGACCCCTCCACTTT. Translated, it gives CASTLSGLGGPLHF.

This clonotype was found a few times. The rearrangement joins TRBV20-1 to TRBJ2-7; TRBD1 aligns across 10 bases. The CDR3 contains 12 residues. V lost 1 base and J lost 6; bases outside the gene matches: 0. CDR1 is DFQATT and CDR2 is SNEGSKA in the germline V gene (reference sequence). The CDR3: CSARGTGGEQYV. In DNA form, the CDR3 reads TGCAGTGCTAGAGGGACAGGGGGCGAGCAGTACGTC.

V and J are TRBV6-6 and TRBJ2-1; TRBD2 matches at 10 bases. This CDR3 contains 15 residues. Germline-derived CDR1 and CDR2 are MNHNY and SVGAGI (reference sequence). With 7 bases clipped from V and 3 bases from J, the junction kept 6 bases outside the gene matches. DNA of the CDR3: TGTGCCAGCATTCTCCTAGCGGGGGACTACAATGAGCAGTTCTTC. Translating it yields CASILLAGDYNEQFF.

In its sample, this clonotype was seen a few times. The rearrangement joins TRBV2 to TRBJ2-5; no clear D gene. Per the germline V gene, CDR1 is SNHLY and CDR2 is FYNNEI. CDR3 size: 8 residues. Trimming stripped 11 bases from V and 8 bases from J, with 6 bases between. CDR3 coding DNA: TGTGCCGTGACCACCCAGTACTTC. Protein sequence: CAVTTQYF. Variable domain in full (rest from reference TRBV2 and TRBJ2-5): EPEVTQTPSHQVTQMGQEVILRCVPISNHLYFYWYRQILGQKVEFLVSFYNNEISEKSEIFDDQFSVERPDGSNFTLKIRSTKLEDSAMYFCAVTTQYFGPGTRLLVL.

This clonotype was observed a few times. The chain combines TRBV7-9 with TRBJ1-6; D perhaps matches TRBD1 (5 bases). V was pared by 2 bases and J by 10 bases, with 12 bases between. Germline assignment: CDR1 SEHNR and CDR2 FQNEAQ (reference sequence). The CDR3 extends over 14 amino acids. The CDR3 DNA reads TGTGCCAGCAGCTTAACCGGGGGTCAATCACCCCTCCACTTT. It yields the protein CASSLTGGQSPLHF.

Notes on this clonotype: At one of its ends the junction is not consistent with the germline gene, which may arise from a read error. The chain uses TRBV7-8 and TRBJ2-1, with D perhaps TRBD1 or TRBD2 (6 bases each). The CDR3 contains 14 residues. CDR1 is SGHVS and CDR2 is FQNEAQ in the germline V gene. This CDR3 reads CASSLARAGTPQLF. The CDR3 region has the DNA TGTGCCAGCAGCTTAGCAAGGGCGGGGACACCTCAGCTCTTC.

This clonotype appeared a few times. The junction and the germline gene differ at one end; a read error may be behind it. The V gene is TRBV25-1, the J gene TRBJ2-1; D gene uncertain. The CDR3 runs 10 residues. The germline V gene has CDR1 MGHDK and CDR2 SYGVNS. The CDR3 nucleotides are TGTGCCAGCAGTGATAGTGAGTCGGTCTTC. Amino acid sequence: CASSDSESVF.

This clonotype was picked up a small number of times. This sequence joins TRBV30 and TRBJ2-7; 8 nucleotides align to TRBD1. V shed 4 bases, J shed 5 bases, and the junction held 10 bases outside the gene matches. CDR1 is GTSNPN, CDR2 SVGIG, per germline (reference sequence). The CDR3 has 14 amino acids. The CDR3 DNA reads as TGTGCCTGGAATTACCCAGGGGGCGCAAACGAGCAGTACTTC. This gives the protein CAWNYPGGANEQYF.

This rearrangement joins TRBV20-1 to TRBJ2-4, with 11 bases identical to TRBD2. Germline CDR1 reads DFQATT; CDR2 reads SNEGSKA (reference sequence). The trim removed 5 bases at V and 2 bases at J, leaving 5 bases unmatched. The CDR3 extends over 15 amino acids. The CDR3 bases are TGCAGTGCTCTCCTAGCGGGGGGTTCCAAAAACATTCAGTACTTC. Protein product: CSALLAGGSKNIQYF.

The rearrangement joins TRBV5-1 to TRBJ1-1; D is uncertain. Trimming took off 4 bases at V and 1 base at J, with 14 bases between the two ends. Germline V gene sequence: CDR1 SGHRS, CDR2 YFSETQ. This CDR3 has 15 amino acids. CDR3 nucleotides: TGCGCCAGCAGCGTGGACGGACGGAAGAACACTGAAGCTTTCTTT. This gives the protein CASSVDGRKNTEAFF.

The chain joins TRBV5-1 to TRBJ2-5, with 10 bases matching TRBD2. Germline V lookup: CDR1 SGHRS, CDR2 YFSETQ. The J segment lost 1 base and the V segment lost 8 bases, leaving 8 bases of the junction unmatched. This CDR3 is 15 amino acids long. The CDR3 nucleotides are TGCGCCAGTAAGACTAGCGGGCCCTCCCAAGAGACCCAGTACTTC. It translates to CASKTSGPSQETQYF.

This clonotype was found a few times. The V call is TRBV5-6, the J call TRBJ2-7; TRBD1 aligns across 8 bases. V lost 4 bases, J lost 5 bases, and 5 bases stayed unmatched. The germline CDR1 and CDR2 sequences are SGHDT and YYEEEE. This CDR3 has 13 amino acids. The CDR3 bases are TGTGCCAGCAGCGGACGGACAGGGCACGAGCAGTACTTC. This encodes CASSGRTGHEQYF.

This clonotype came up a few times. The chain links TRBV9 to TRBJ2-1, with 8 bases that match TRBD1. With 2 bases clipped from V and 0 bases from J, the junction kept 1 base outside the gene matches. The CDR3 has 15 amino acids. CDR1 is SGDLS and CDR2 is YYNGEE in the germline V gene. The CDR3 coding sequence is TGTGCCAGCAGCGTTGACAGGGGCTCCTACAATGAGCAGTTCTTC. Translating gives CASSVDRGSYNEQFF.

This clonotype was observed a handful of times. At one end the junction does not follow the germline gene, possibly because of a read error. The chain recombines TRBV29-1 with TRBJ1-1; D not certain. The CDR3 contains 13 residues. Germline V CDR1 and CDR2: SQVTM, ANQGSEA. The CDR3, as DNA: TGCAGCGTTAGAAGGCAGGAGAACACTGAACCTCTCTTT. This gives the protein CSVRRQENTEPLF.

This clonotype has only a few counts. V is TRBV4-1 and J is TRBJ2-5; no reliable D call. V was shortened by 3 bases and J by 9 bases, with 17 bases between the two germline ends. This CDR3 has 14 residues. The V gene's germline CDR1 is MGHRA and CDR2 YSYEKL. This chain's CDR3 is CASSQNGPAWAQYF. The CDR3 DNA follows: TGCGCCAGCAGCCAGAACGGCCCCGCCTGGGCCCAGTACTTC.

The gene calls are TRBV7-2 and TRBJ2-7; 9 nucleotides line up with TRBD1. Germline CDR1 is SGHTA and CDR2 is FQGNSA. The CDR3 is made up of 15 amino acids. V gave up 5 bases and J gave up 3 bases; unmatched junction bases: 8. CDR3 nucleotides: TGTGCCAGCAGCCCGCGAGGGGGACAGGGCTACGAGCAGTACTTC. Translation: CASSPRGGQGYEQYF.

The rearrangement links TRBV5-1 to TRBJ2-1; D not certain. V lost 1 base and J lost 5, with 7 bases in between. Germline V lookup: CDR1 SGHRS, CDR2 YFSETQ. CDR3 size: 13 residues. CDR3 loop: CASSLTTNNEQFF. The CDR3 coding sequence is TGCGCCAGCAGCTTGACTACCAACAATGAGCAGTTCTTC. Looking up the rest from reference TRBV5-1 and TRBJ2-1 gives the full variable domain: KAGVTQTPRYLIKTRGQQVTLSCSPISGHRSVSWYQQTPGQGLQFLFEYFSETQRNKGNFPGRFSGRQFSNSRSEMNVSTLELGDSALYLCASSLTTNNEQFFGPGTRLTVL.

The chain's CDR3 is CASRKTGLLTYNEQFF. DNA for the CDR3: TGTGCCAGCAGGAAGACGGGACTACTTACCTACAATGAGCAGTTCTTC. This chain links TRBV7-3 with TRBJ2-1; 7 positions agree with TRBD2. This CDR3 has 16 amino acids. V was pared by 6 bases and J by 2 bases, with 10 bases of the junction left unmatched. The V gene's germline CDR1 is SGHTA and CDR2 FQGTGA.

The genes are TRBV24-1 and TRBJ2-1, with D possibly being TRBD2 (7 bases). The CDR3 is made up of 16 amino acids. The V end lost 9 bases, the J end lost 3 bases, and 20 bases lay between the germline ends. CDR1 and CDR2 (germline): KGHDR, SFDVKD. CDR3 in amino acids: CATAPGGGANYNEQFF. The CDR3 nucleotides read TGTGCCACCGCTCCCGGTGGGGGGGCGAACTACAATGAGCAGTTCTTC.